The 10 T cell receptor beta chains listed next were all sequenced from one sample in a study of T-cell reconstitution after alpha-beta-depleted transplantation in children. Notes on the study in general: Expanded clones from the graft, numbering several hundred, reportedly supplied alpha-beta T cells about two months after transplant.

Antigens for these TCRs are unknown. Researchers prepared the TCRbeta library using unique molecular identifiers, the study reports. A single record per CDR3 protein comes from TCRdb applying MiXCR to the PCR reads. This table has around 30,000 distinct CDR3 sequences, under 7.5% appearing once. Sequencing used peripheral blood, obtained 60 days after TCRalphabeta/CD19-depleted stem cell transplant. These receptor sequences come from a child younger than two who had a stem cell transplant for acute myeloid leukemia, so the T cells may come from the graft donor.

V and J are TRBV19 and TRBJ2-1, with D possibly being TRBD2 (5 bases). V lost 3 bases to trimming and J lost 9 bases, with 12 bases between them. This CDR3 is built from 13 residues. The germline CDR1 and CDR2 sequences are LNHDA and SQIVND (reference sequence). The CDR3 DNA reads TGTGCCAGTAGTATGAACGGAGGTACTGAGCAGTTCTTC. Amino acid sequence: CASSMNGGTEQFF.

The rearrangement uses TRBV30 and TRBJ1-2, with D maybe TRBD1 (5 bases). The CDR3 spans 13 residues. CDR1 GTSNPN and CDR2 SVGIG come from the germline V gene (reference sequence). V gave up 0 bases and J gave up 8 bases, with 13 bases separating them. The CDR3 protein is CAWSVGRETGYTF. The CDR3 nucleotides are TGTGCCTGGAGTGTGGGACGGGAGACGGGCTACACCTTC.

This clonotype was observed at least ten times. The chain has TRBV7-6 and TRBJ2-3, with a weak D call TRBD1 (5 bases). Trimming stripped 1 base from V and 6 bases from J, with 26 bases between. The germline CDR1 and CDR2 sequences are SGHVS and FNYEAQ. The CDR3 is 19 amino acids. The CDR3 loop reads CASSLVSGPRRASMDTQYF. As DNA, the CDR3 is TGTGCCAGCAGCTTAGTTTCAGGCCCTCGCAGGGCTAGTATGGATACGCAGTATTTT.

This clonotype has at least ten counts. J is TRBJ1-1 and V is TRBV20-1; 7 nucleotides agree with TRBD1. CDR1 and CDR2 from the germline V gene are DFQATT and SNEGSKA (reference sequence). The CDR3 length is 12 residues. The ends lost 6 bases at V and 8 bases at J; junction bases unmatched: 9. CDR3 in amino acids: CSALRDSLEAFF. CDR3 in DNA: TGCAGTGCGCTCCGGGACAGTCTAGAAGCTTTCTTT.

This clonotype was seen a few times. CDR3 loop: CASSRNPWGDDSYNEQFF. Here the CDR3 DNA reads TGTGCCAGCAGCCGAAACCCCTGGGGAGATGACTCCTACAATGAGCAGTTCTTC. The chain links TRBV6-4 to TRBJ2-1, with a possible D match to TRBD2 (5 bases). V was clipped by 6 bases and J by 0 bases, with 21 bases between them. Germline loops: CDR1 MRHNA, CDR2 SNTAGT. The CDR3 runs to 18 residues.

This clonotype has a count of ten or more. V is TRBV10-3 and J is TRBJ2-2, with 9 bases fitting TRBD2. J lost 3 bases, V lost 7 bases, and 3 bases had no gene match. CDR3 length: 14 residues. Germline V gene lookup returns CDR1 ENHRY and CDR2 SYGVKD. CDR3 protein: CAIKRGADTGELFF. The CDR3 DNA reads TGTGCCATCAAGCGGGGGGCGGACACCGGGGAGCTGTTTTTT.

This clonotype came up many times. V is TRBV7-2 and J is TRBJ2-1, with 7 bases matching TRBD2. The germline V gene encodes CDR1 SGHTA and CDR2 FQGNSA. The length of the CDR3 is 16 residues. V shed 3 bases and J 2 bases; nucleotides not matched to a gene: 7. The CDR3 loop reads CASSFRSGNPYNEQFF. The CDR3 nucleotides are TGTGCCAGCAGCTTCCGAAGCGGGAACCCCTACAATGAGCAGTTCTTC.

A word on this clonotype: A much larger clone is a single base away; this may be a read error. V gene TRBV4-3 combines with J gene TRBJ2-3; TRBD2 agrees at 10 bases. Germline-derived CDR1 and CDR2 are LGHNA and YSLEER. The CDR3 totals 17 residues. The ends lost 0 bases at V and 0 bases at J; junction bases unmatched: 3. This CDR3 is CASSQDQLAGSTDTQYF. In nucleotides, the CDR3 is TGCGCCAGCAGCCAAGATCAACTAGCGGGAAGCACAGATACGCAGTATTTT.

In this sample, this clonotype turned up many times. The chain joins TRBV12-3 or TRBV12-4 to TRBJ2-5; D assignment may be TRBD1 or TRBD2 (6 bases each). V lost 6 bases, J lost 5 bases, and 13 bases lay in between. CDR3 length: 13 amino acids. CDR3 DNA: TGTGCCAGCAGCCACACAGGGAGGGAGACCCAGTACTTC. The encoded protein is CASSHTGRETQYF.

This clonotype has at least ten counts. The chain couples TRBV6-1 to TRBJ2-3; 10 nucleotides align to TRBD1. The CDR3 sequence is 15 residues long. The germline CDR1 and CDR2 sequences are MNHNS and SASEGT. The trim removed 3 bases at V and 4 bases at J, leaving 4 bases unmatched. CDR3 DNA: TGTGCCAGCAGTGACCCGGGACAGGGGCCAGATACGCAGTATTTT. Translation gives CASSDPGQGPDTQYF.